This T cell receptor beta chain was profiled in a study of T cells in Graves' hyperthyroidism and ophthalmopathy. Used for diagnoses were clinical symptoms, serum thyroxine and TRAb, thyroid ultrasound and orbital computed tomography. The CDR3 regions of TCR beta were amplified from RNA transcripts. RT-PCR in the first round (using the HTBI primer set) targeted the TCR CDR3. TCRdb reanalysed the multiplex PCR reads using MiXCR and keeps one entry per CDR3 protein. In the table there are some 770,000 distinct CDR3 sequences, 15% to 20% of which are singletons. This clonotype was seen a handful of times. The V gene end was trimmed by 3 bases and the J gene end by 4 bases; junction bases not matched to a gene: 12. Germline V gene sequence: CDR1 SGHRS, CDR2 YFSETQ. This CDR3 has 16 residues.

This TCR was recovered from a man aged 18 to 35 with Graves' hyperthyroidism. J is TRBJ2-7 and V is TRBV5-1; 8 bases agree with TRBD1. Sequenced: blood. The CDR3 sequence: CASSWTGTGPTYEQYF. CDR3 nucleotides: TGCGCCAGCAGCTGGACCGGGACAGGTCCGACTTACGAGCAGTACTTC.